Below, one T cell receptor beta chain is given with its context. Its cognate antigen has yet to be identified. Nothing much larger sits one base from this clone, and base qualities are not available. These data come from a study of CD8+CD57+ T cells in acquired aplastic anemia (dated by TCRdb to the late 2010s). About the study as a whole: DNA extracted from sorted CD4+ and CD8+ cells had a mean of roughly 3.3 ug, with a range of roughly 0.2 to 27.4 ug. A CD8+CD57+ expansion meant a frequency higher than the mean frequency seen in healthy subjects. The study at large found these results: Between patients and healthy controls, no significant difference in CD8+ Simpson's diversity was found (P=0.060). About 30 CD8+ CDR3 sequences were found to be shared between patients and controls, but these sequences appeared to be highly expressed in patients and within the immunodominant clones of the patients.

Unmatched junction bases come to 4, with V trimmed by 4 bases and J by 7 bases. Via the germline V gene, CDR1 is SGHAT and CDR2 FQNNGV. From the cysteine up to the phenylalanine, the CDR3 has a length of 12 residues. The retained sequence is limited to the CDR3, 36 bases, with the frame set at the first base. Patients chosen for sequencing had shown expansion of CD8+CD57+ cells by flow cytometry. Severe acquired aplastic anemia was diagnosed in all patients according to International Study of Aplastic Anemia and Agranulocytosis and Camitta criteria. No therapy had been received by the patients at the time of blood sampling. In the study, sorted CD4+ and CD8+ blood T cells from patients with severe aplastic anemia and from healthy subjects underwent deep sequencing of TCR repertoires. In the USA, patient enrollment took place under clinicaltrials.gov protocols 00001620, 01623167, 00001397, 00071045, 00081523 and 00961064. Ficoll-Paque density gradient centrifugation was used to isolate peripheral blood mononuclear cells. Before DNA extraction, CD4+ and CD8+ T cells were sorted by FACS or by magnetic beads.

Genomic DNA was used as template for profiling of TCR beta VDJ combinations and CDR3 sequences. An Illumina HiSeq 2000 was the platform used for TCR repertoire sequencing. Turning to the authors' computational methods: TRBV/TRBJ rearrangement plots, CDR3 size and DJ length profiles, and Simpson's diversity index were used to evaluate the repertoires. The most abundant DNA sequence in the deep sequencing data was defined as the immunodominant clone. CDR3 amino acid sequences were checked for sharing across subjects and were also compared against the VDJdb database and published repertoires. TCRdb reran the public reads through fastp at Q25 and MiXCR, keeping productive beta chains. Each CDR3 protein gets just one entry, which takes the most common genes and DNA from the rows behind it. These V and J calls are TCRdb output, not the study's own analysis. The sample includes 150,000 or so distinct CDR3 sequences, with 40% to 50% observed a single time. About 2.6% of the sample lies in the top ten.

The sequencing input was sorted CD4+, CD8+, or CD8+CD57+ T cells (not recorded which) from PBMCs. The chain is made from TRBV11-2 and TRBJ2-7; 7 bases in the junction line up with TRBD2. The source of this sequence is a human donor with aplastic anemia. In nucleotides, the sequence is TGTGCCAGCAGCTCTTCGGGAGGAGAGCAGTACTTC. It specifies CASSSSGGEQYF.